This T cell receptor beta chain appears in the sequencing data of a study of T cell repertoires in cytomegalovirus infection. Study-wide background: Selected CMV epitopes included recently identified HLA-C-restricted ones as well as well-studied HLA-B-restricted ones. Both a matching HLA type and CMV infection were indicated by public TCR beta signatures. Study-wide results and caveats: The ex vivo response was dominated by HLA-C-restricted CMV-specific TCR beta clonotypes. The cumulative frequency of public TCR beta families identified carriers of CMV plus the relevant HLA.

The sample holds one count of this clonotype. The antigen is unknown. This CDR3 contains 13 residues. Trimming left V 5 bases short and J 1 base short, with 9 bases between. Germline CDR1 reads DFQATT; CDR2 reads SNEGSKA (reference sequence). TCRdb reprocessed the reads with MiXCR, giving one entry per CDR3 protein. The sample records about 350,000 distinct CDR3 sequences, roughly 36% being singletons. This chain connects TRBV20-1 to TRBJ2-1, with D hard to call. The receptor was derived from a human donor in good health (CMV status not recorded). Some clones in this sample may be carry-over from other donors' samples. This specimen was cultured PBMCs, taken from culture after CMV antigen stimulation. CDR3 sequence reads: CSAPLGSYNEQFF. Written as DNA, the CDR3 is TGCAGTGCTCCTCTGGGGTCCTACAATGAGCAGTTCTTC.